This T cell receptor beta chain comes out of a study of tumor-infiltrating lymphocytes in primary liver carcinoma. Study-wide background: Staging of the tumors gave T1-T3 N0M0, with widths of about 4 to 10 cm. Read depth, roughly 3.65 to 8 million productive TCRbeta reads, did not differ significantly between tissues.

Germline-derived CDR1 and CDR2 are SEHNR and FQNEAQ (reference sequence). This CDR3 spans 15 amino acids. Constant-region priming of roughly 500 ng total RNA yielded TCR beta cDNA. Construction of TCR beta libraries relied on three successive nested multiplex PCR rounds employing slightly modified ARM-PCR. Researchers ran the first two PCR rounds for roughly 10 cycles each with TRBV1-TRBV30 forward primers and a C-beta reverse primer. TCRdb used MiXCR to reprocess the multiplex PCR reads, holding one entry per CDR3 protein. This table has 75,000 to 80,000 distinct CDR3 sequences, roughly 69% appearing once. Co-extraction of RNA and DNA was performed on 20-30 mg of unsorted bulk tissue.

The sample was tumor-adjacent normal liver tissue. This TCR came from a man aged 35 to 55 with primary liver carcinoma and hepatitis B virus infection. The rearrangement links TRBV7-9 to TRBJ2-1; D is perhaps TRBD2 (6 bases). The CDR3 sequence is CASGDSLSENNEQFF. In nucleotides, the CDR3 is TGTGCTAGCGGTGACAGTTTATCCGAAAACAATGAGCAGTTCTTC.